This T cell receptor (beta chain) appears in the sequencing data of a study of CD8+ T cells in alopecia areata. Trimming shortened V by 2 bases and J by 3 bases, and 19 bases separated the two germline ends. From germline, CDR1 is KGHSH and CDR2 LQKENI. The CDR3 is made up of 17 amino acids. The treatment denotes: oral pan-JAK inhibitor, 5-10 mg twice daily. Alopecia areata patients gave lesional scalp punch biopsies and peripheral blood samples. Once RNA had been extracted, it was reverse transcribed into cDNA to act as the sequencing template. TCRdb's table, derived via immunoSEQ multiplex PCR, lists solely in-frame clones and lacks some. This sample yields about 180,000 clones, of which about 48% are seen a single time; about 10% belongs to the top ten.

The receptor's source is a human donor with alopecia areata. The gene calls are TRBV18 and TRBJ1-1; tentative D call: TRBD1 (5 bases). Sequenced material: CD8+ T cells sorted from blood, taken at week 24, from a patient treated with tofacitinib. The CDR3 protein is CASSPRLGGIEDTEAFF. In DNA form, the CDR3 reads TGTGCCAGCTCACCAAGGTTGGGGGGGATCGAAGACACTGAAGCTTTCTTT.